This T cell receptor (beta chain) is drawn from a study of blood T cell repertoires in COVID-19. Trimming left V 1 base short and J 8 bases short, with 5 bases between. The CDR3 has 12 residues. In germline, CDR1 is LGHDT, CDR2 YNNKEL (reference sequence). Original processing methods: It was from reference gene primer amplification that nucleated cell counts were estimated. Using immunoSEQ multiplex PCR, the repertoire was profiled, and TCRdb retains in-frame clones only, with some absent. V, J and clone size were drawn from that table, and D and trimming were deduced from the DNA. The sample carries about 230,000 clones, about 83% recorded once.

The source material was peripheral blood. The sequence was obtained from a woman aged 45-65 years with acute or convalescent COVID-19. The chain couples TRBV3-1 (or the pseudogene TRBV3-2) to TRBJ1-4; D uncertain. The CDR3 coding sequence is TGTGCCAGCAGCCAAGTCAGGGAAAAACTGTTTTTT. Translating gives CASSQVREKLFF.